This T cell receptor (beta chain) came from a study of control samples from healthy donors and cancer patients. Trimming removed 0 bases from V and 4 bases from J, with 13 bases in between. Germline loops: CDR1 SQVTM, CDR2 ANQGSEA. This CDR3 has 15 amino acids. Sequenced by immunoSEQ multiplex PCR; TCRdb stores in-frame clones only, minus some. Here the sample spans fewer than 120,000 clones, approximately 88% being singletons. This clonotype originated in a woman aged 55-75 years with lung cancer. The sequencing sample was made of PBMCs. The chain couples TRBV29-1 to TRBJ2-1, with D tentatively TRBD1 or TRBD2 (5 bases each). This CDR3 is CSVEDSRGGYNEQFF. The CDR3 bases are TGCAGCGTTGAAGATTCGAGGGGCGGTTACAATGAGCAGTTCTTC.